The 26 T cell receptor beta chains below were found in one sample sequenced in a study of blood T cell repertoires in COVID-19. Sequenced by immunoSEQ multiplex PCR; TCRdb stores in-frame clones only, minus some. The table records about 120,000 clones, over 60% of them present only once. The sequencing input was peripheral blood. Every receptor here comes from a man between 65 and 85 years old with acute or convalescent COVID-19.

This clone has only one observation. CDR3 region: CASSQGPRTGGGYTF. CDR3 DNA sequence: TGTGCCAGCAGCCAAGGCCCCCGGACAGGGGGCGGCTACACCTTC. The chain carries TRBV3-1 (or the pseudogene TRBV3-2) and TRBJ1-2; TRBD1 agrees at 11 bases. Germline V gene sequence: CDR1 LGHDT, CDR2 YNNKEL (reference sequence). The CDR3 covers 15 residues. The V gene end was trimmed by 1 base and the J gene end by 8 bases; junction bases not matched to a gene: 6.

Only one count was recorded for this clone. This chain joins TRBV2 and TRBJ2-2; TRBD1 is a possible D gene (6 bases). The CDR3 contains 15 residues. Trimming took 6 bases from V and 3 from J, leaving 14 bases between them. The germline V gene encodes CDR1 SNHLY and CDR2 FYNNEI. CDR3 amino acids: CASSIIQGHTGELFF. The CDR3 DNA follows: TGTGCCAGCAGCATTATACAGGGTCACACCGGGGAGCTGTTTTTT.

Only a few counts were recorded for this clone. This sequence joins TRBV5-1 and TRBJ2-2, with a possible D match to TRBD2 (6 bases). CDR3 length: 14 amino acids. Germline CDR1 and CDR2: SGHRS and YFSETQ. With 7 bases removed from V and 7 bases from J, the gap between germline ends came to 17 bases. The CDR3 DNA follows: TGCGCCAGCGAGTCAGTAGCGGTAAACGGGGAGCTGTTTTTT. As protein: CASESVAVNGELFF. Based on the CDR3 plus reference TRBV5-1 and TRBJ2-2, the full variable domain is KAGVTQTPRYLIKTRGQQVTLSCSPISGHRSVSWYQQTPGQGLQFLFEYFSETQRNKGNFPGRFSGRQFSNSRSEMNVSTLELGDSALYLCASESVAVNGELFFGEGSRLTVL.

This chain connects TRBV11-2 to TRBJ1-3; TRBD1 is a possible D gene (6 bases). Germline CDR1 SGHAT, CDR2 FQNNGV. The CDR3 totals 13 residues. The V gene lost 5 bases and the J gene lost 4 bases, with 9 bases spanning the gap. CDR3 bases: TGTGCCAGCAGCCGGACAGCCGGAAACACCATATATTTT. It encodes CASSRTAGNTIYF.

This chain joins TRBV19 and TRBJ1-5, with a weak D call TRBD1 (5 bases). V was clipped by 3 bases and J by 0 bases, with 12 bases between them. The CDR3 is 16 amino acids. From germline, CDR1 is LNHDA and CDR2 SQIVND (reference sequence). The CDR3 spells CASSILDTYSNQPQHF. The CDR3 nucleotides read TGTGCCAGTAGTATCTTGGACACCTATAGCAATCAGCCCCAGCATTTT.

The chain has TRBV10-1 and TRBJ2-7; 7 bases agree with TRBD1. The germline CDR1 and CDR2 sequences are WNHNN and SYGVQD (reference sequence). CDR3 size: 17 residues. Unmatched junction bases numbered 20, after V lost 5 bases and J lost 7 bases. This chain's CDR3 is CASSLHTGAPPPQEQYF. In nucleotides, the CDR3 is TGCGCCAGCAGTTTACACACAGGGGCCCCGCCACCGCAGGAGCAGTACTTC.

The chain combines TRBV19 with TRBJ1-2; TRBD1 is a possible D gene (6 bases). The CDR3 has 13 amino acids. Germline V lookup: CDR1 LNHDA, CDR2 SQIVND (reference sequence). The ends were cut back, 3 bases at V and 9 bases at J, with 14 bases in the middle. The CDR3 DNA reads TGTGCCAGTAGTATGTTTCAGGGGACTAGCTACACCTTC. Protein: CASSMFQGTSYTF. Filled out from reference TRBV19 and TRBJ1-2, the complete variable domain reads DGGITQSPKYLFRKEGQNVTLSCEQNLNHDAMYWYRQDPGQGLRLIYYSQIVNDFQKGDIAEGYSVSREKKESFPLTVTSAQKNPTAFYLCASSMFQGTSYTFGSGTRLTVV.

V gene TRBV3-1 (or the pseudogene TRBV3-2) combines with J gene TRBJ1-6; D not certain. This CDR3 is built from 15 residues. The ends were cut back, 4 bases at V and 2 bases at J, with 9 bases in the middle. Germline lookup yields CDR1 LGHDT and CDR2 YNNKEL (reference sequence). CDR3 amino acids: CASSPGIAYNSPLHF. The DNA of the CDR3 is TGTGCCAGCAGCCCCGGGATCGCCTATAATTCACCCCTCCACTTT.

This rearrangement joins TRBV6-6 to TRBJ2-1, with 9 bases aligning to TRBD1. The CDR3 is 13 residues long. CDR1 MNHNY and CDR2 SVGAGI come from the germline V gene (reference sequence). Unmatched junction bases numbered 2, after V lost 2 bases and J lost 9 bases. The DNA of the CDR3 is TGTGCCAGCAGTTACAGACAGGGGGTTGAGCAGTTCTTC. This translates into CASSYRQGVEQFF.

V usage is TRBV4-2 and J usage is TRBJ1-5; weak D call: TRBD1 (5 bases). V lost 0 bases, J lost 3 bases, and 9 bases lay in between. CDR1 is LGHNA and CDR2 is YNFKEQ in the germline V gene. The CDR3 covers 15 residues. CDR3: CASSQEATDNQPQHF. The DNA for the CDR3 is TGTGCCAGCAGCCAAGAAGCGACAGACAATCAGCCCCAGCATTTT.

The V call is TRBV14, the J call TRBJ1-2; unclear D gene. Germline loops: CDR1 SGHDN, CDR2 FVKESK. This CDR3 is 12 amino acids long. V was pared by 2 bases and J by 6 bases, with 7 bases between. The CDR3 DNA reads as TGTGCCAGCAGCCAATCGGGGAATGGCTACACCTTC. It translates to CASSQSGNGYTF.

This clone was recorded a few times. The rearrangement links TRBV3-1 (or the pseudogene TRBV3-2) to TRBJ2-3; D might be TRBD1 (6 bases). Trimming took off 4 bases at V and 0 bases at J, with 14 bases between the two ends. In germline, CDR1 is LGHDT, CDR2 YNNKEL (reference sequence). The CDR3 totals 16 residues. CDR3 coding DNA: TGTGCCAGCAGCCCATGGACAGACACTAGCACAGATACGCAGTATTTT. It is translated as CASSPWTDTSTDTQYF.

Regarding this clone: The same CDR3 is also encoded by other DNA sequences in this sample. The chain employs TRBV3-1 (or the pseudogene TRBV3-2) and TRBJ2-7; D remains unclear. The CDR3 consists of 11 residues. Per germline, CDR1 LGHDT and CDR2 YNNKEL (reference sequence). With 2 bases removed from V and 4 bases from J, the gap between germline ends came to 3 bases. The chain's CDR3 is CASSQSYEQYF. For the CDR3, the DNA is TGTGCCAGCAGCCAATCTTACGAGCAGTACTTC.

The gene calls are TRBV9 and TRBJ2-5; 14 bases map to TRBD2. The CDR3 sequence is 16 residues long. V was clipped by 3 bases and J by 5 bases; unmatched bases: 6. Germline V gives CDR1 SGDLS, CDR2 YYNGEE. In nucleotides, the CDR3 is TGTGCCAGCAGCGAGACTAGCGGGAGGGCCGTTGAGACCCAGTACTTC. Residues: CASSETSGRAVETQYF.

This chain links TRBV5-1 with TRBJ2-3; 7 nucleotides match TRBD2. Germline loops: CDR1 SGHRS, CDR2 YFSETQ. This CDR3 is built from 16 residues. The ends lost 0 bases at V and 2 bases at J; junction bases unmatched: 6. The CDR3 loop is CASSLEAGPITDTQYF. In DNA form, the CDR3 reads TGCGCCAGCAGCTTGGAAGCGGGACCGATCACAGATACGCAGTATTTT.

V and J are TRBV6-5 and TRBJ2-7, with a possible D match to TRBD2 (6 bases). This CDR3 spans 16 amino acids. V was clipped by 0 bases and J by 3 bases, with 15 bases between them. Germline V lookup: CDR1 MNHEY, CDR2 SVGAGI. The chain's CDR3 is CASSYSRVADYYEQYF. In DNA form, the CDR3 reads TGTGCCAGCAGTTACTCGAGGGTTGCGGACTACTACGAGCAGTACTTC.

With regard to this clone: Distinct nucleotide sequences in the sample also encode this CDR3. The V and J genes are TRBV5-1 and TRBJ1-5, with TRBD1 as a possible D gene (5 bases). V lost 4 bases to trimming and J lost 5 bases, with 10 bases between them. The CDR3 consists of 13 residues. Germline V lookup: CDR1 SGHRS, CDR2 YFSETQ. The CDR3 nucleotides read TGCGCCAGCAGCCTACAAGGGGATCAGCCCCAGCATTTT. Translation: CASSLQGDQPQHF.

This chain links TRBV27 with TRBJ1-4; tentatively, D is TRBD1 (5 bases). Germline V lookup: CDR1 MNHEY, CDR2 SMNVEV (reference sequence). Between the trimmed V and J ends, which lost 5 bases and 7 bases, there was a span of 11 bases. The CDR3 consists of 13 residues. CDR3 protein: CASSPRGAEKLFF. CDR3 sequence (DNA): TGTGCCAGCAGTCCCCGCGGGGCTGAAAAACTGTTTTTT.

The V call is TRBV2, the J call TRBJ2-7, with no clear D. Trimming left V 8 bases short and J 5 bases short, with 7 bases between. Per the germline V gene, CDR1 is SNHLY and CDR2 is FYNNEI. This CDR3 comprises 10 residues. The CDR3 sequence is CASGPNEQYF. CDR3 coding DNA: TGTGCCAGCGGGCCCAACGAGCAGTACTTC.

The chain combines TRBV4-3 with TRBJ1-1; no clear D gene. The CDR3 spans 15 residues. Germline V gene sequence: CDR1 LGHNA, CDR2 YSLEER. Trimming left V 0 bases short and J 2 bases short, with 10 bases between. The CDR3 protein is CASSQDYSRNTEAFF. Written as DNA, the CDR3 is TGCGCCAGCAGCCAAGATTACTCACGTAACACTGAAGCTTTCTTT.

The chain uses TRBV30 and TRBJ1-1; TRBD1 might be the D (5 bases). CDR3 length equals 13 residues. Germline loops: CDR1 GTSNPN, CDR2 SVGIG (reference sequence). The germline V and J ends were trimmed by 4 bases and 2 bases, with 11 bases remaining between them. CDR3 residues: CAWNRLGNTEAFF. Here the CDR3 DNA reads TGTGCCTGGAACAGGTTGGGAAACACTGAAGCTTTCTTT. The complete variable domain, with remaining parts taken from reference TRBV30 and TRBJ1-1, reads SQTIHQWPATLVQPVGSPLSLECTVEGTSNPNLYWYRQAAGRGLQLLFYSVGIGQISSEVPQNLSASRPQDRQFILSSKKLLLSDSGFYLCAWNRLGNTEAFFGQGTRLTVV.

In its sample, this clone was seen once. The chain combines TRBV7-2 with TRBJ2-5, with a possible D match to TRBD2 (5 bases). The CDR3 extends over 14 amino acids. Germline CDR1 SGHTA, CDR2 FQGNSA. The germline V and J ends were trimmed by 11 bases and 0 bases, with 16 bases remaining between them. The CDR3 protein is CAEGSSTNQETQYF. The DNA for the CDR3 is TGTGCCGAAGGGTCTAGCACAAACCAAGAGACCCAGTACTTC.

The sample holds one count of this clone. Because the CDR3's place on the DNA is in doubt, the DNA is left out and the CDR3 is given as listed by TCRdb. The chain carries TRBV5-6 and TRBJ2-1; the table gives TRBD2 as D, unverified against the DNA. The CDR3 is 18 residues long, ends included. From germline, CDR1 is SGHDT and CDR2 YYEEEE. The CDR3 spells CASRRWFGSGVPYNEQFF.

The chain is built from TRBV5-6 and TRBJ1-2; 9 positions agree with TRBD1. This CDR3 has 18 residues. Losses at the gene ends were 2 bases for V and 6 bases for J; bases not matched to a gene: 17. Looked up from germline, CDR1 is SGHDT and CDR2 is YYEEEE. The CDR3 nucleotides are TGTGCCAGCAGCTTTGTCAGGGACGCCGGGACAGGGACGAATGGCTACACCTTC. Its protein is CASSFVRDAGTGTNGYTF.

The chain uses TRBV5-4 and TRBJ1-2; 8 bases agree with TRBD1. This CDR3 has 17 amino acids. The germline V gene has CDR1 SGHNT and CDR2 YYREEE (reference sequence). V shed 4 bases and J 4 bases; nucleotides not matched to a gene: 15. Written as DNA, the CDR3 is TGTGCCAGCAGCCCCCCCCGTGGACAGGGCCGAGGCTATGGCTACACCTTC. This gives the protein CASSPPRGQGRGYGYTF.

This rearrangement joins TRBV5-1 to TRBJ2-1; 13 bases are shared with TRBD2. The V gene end was trimmed by 4 bases and the J gene end by 2 bases; junction bases not matched to a gene: 15. The CDR3 has 20 residues. Germline V gives CDR1 SGHRS, CDR2 YFSETQ. This CDR3 is CASSTQGAKLAGGPYNEQFF. As DNA, the CDR3 is TGCGCCAGCAGCACTCAGGGGGCTAAACTAGCGGGAGGGCCCTACAATGAGCAGTTCTTC.